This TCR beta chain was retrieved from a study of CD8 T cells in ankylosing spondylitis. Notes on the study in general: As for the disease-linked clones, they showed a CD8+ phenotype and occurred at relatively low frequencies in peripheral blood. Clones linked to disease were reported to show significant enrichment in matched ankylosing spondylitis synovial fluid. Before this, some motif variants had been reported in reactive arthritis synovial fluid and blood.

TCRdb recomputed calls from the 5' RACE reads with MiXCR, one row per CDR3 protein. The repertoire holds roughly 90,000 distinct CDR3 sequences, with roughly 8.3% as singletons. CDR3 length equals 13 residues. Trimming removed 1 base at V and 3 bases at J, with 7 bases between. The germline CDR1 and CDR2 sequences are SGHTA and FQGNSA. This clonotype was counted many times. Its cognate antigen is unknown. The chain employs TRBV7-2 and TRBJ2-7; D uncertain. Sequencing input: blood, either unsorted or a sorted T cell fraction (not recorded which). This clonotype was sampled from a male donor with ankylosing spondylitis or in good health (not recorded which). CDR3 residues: CASSLVTFYEQYF. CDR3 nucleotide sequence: TGTGCCAGCAGCTTAGTTACTTTCTACGAGCAGTACTTC.